Listed below are T cell receptor beta chains from one sample, sequenced in a study of immune evolution from preneoplasia to lung adenocarcinoma. This table comes from immunoSEQ multiplex PCR, and its TCRdb copy is limited to in-frame clones, with some not included. The data contain fewer than 50,000 clones, more than 60% of them singletons. The specimen sequenced was FFPE invasive lung adenocarcinoma tissue. These receptors were taken from a person between 55 and 70 years old with lung adenocarcinoma. The CDR3 runs from the conserved cysteine through the conserved F or W. D genes are given only for firm matches. Clone size is shown for a subset of rows, as once, few, many or a class of expanded clone.

cdr3_nt cdr3_aa clone_size j_call d_call v_call
TGTGCCAGCAGTGACTCATGGAGGGGGTCCTACAATGAGCAGTTCTTC CASSDSWRGSYNEQFF few TRBJ2-1 . TRBV6-4
TGTGCCAGCAGCTTAGGGCTAGCGGAGTACGAGCAGTACTTC CASSLGLAEYEQYF . TRBJ2-7 TRBD2 TRBV11-2
TGTGCCAGCAGTTATATGGACAGAGAGCACACTGAAGCTTTCTTT CASSYMDREHTEAFF once TRBJ1-1 . TRBV6-5
TGTGCCAGCGGACTGGGGGGAGACACAGATACGCAGTATTTT CASGLGGDTDTQYF once TRBJ2-3 . TRBV6-4
TGTGCCAGCAGTGCGGGACGGACAGGGGTCGGCGAGCAGTACTTC CASSAGRTGVGEQYF . TRBJ2-7 TRBD1 TRBV2
TGTGCCATCAGTGAGTCCCAAGGAGGGGCTAAGAAGACCCAGTACTTC CAISESQGGAKKTQYF . TRBJ2-5 . TRBV10-3
TGTGCCAGCAGCTACCCCTTAGGGATAGCCGGCGACGAAGAGACCCAGTACTTC CASSYPLGIAGDEETQYF . TRBJ2-5 . TRBV7-9
TGTGCCAGTCGGGACAGGTCCTACGAGCAGTACTTC CASRDRSYEQYF . TRBJ2-7 TRBD1 TRBV19
TGTGCCAGTAAGGAAGAGGCACTCCACTCTGGAAACACCATATATTTT CASKEEALHSGNTIYF . TRBJ1-3 . TRBV19
TGCGCCAGCAGCCCGCGGACAGACCAAGAGACCCAGTACTTC CASSPRTDQETQYF . TRBJ2-5 . TRBV5-1
TGTGCCAGCAGCCCCGGCGGGAGAAGGTACGAGCAGTACTTC CASSPGGRRYEQYF . TRBJ2-7 TRBD2 TRBV7-2
TGCGCCAGCAGCTTGAGTGGGATGCGGGAGACCCAGTACTTC CASSLSGMRETQYF few TRBJ2-5 . TRBV5-1
TGCGCCAGCAGCTTGGATGCCAATTACAATGAGCAGTTCTTC CASSLDANYNEQFF . TRBJ2-1 . TRBV5-1
TGTGCCTGGAGTCTGGACTACGAAGCCCGCCCGCAGTTCTTC CAWSLDYEARPQFF few TRBJ2-1 . TRBV30
TGTGCCAGCTCACCAGTCGTCGCTGAGACCCAGTACTTC CASSPVVAETQYF . TRBJ2-5 . TRBV18
TGTGCCAGAAGACCCGGGACTCAAGAGACCCAGTACTTC CARRPGTQETQYF . TRBJ2-5 . TRBV5-3
TGTGCCAGCACGGGACGGCCTGAAGGGGCCGAGCAGTACTTC CASTGRPEGAEQYF . TRBJ2-7 . TRBV2
TGTGCCAGCAGCTCGGGGGGTGGCTCTGGAAACACCATATATTTT CASSSGGGSGNTIYF . TRBJ1-3 . TRBV7-2
TGCGCCAGCAGCCCCCTCCGGGACAGGGTCAAAGAGACCCAGTACTTC CASSPLRDRVKETQYF . TRBJ2-5 TRBD1 TRBV5-1
TGTGCCAGCAGCTTAGATCCCCAAGGGTATCACGAGCAGTACTTC CASSLDPQGYHEQYF . TRBJ2-7 . TRBV11-3
TGTGCCAGCAGCGTAGGTCGCGATAACACAGATACGCAGTATTTT CASSVGRDNTDTQYF few TRBJ2-3 . TRBV9
TGTGCCAGCAGCTCGAACGGGCAAGAGACCCAGTACTTC CASSSNGQETQYF . TRBJ2-5 . TRBV5-4
TGCAGCGTCGCGAAAGGGTGGGGGATGAACACTGAAGCTTTCTTT CSVAKGWGMNTEAFF . TRBJ1-1 . TRBV29-1
TGTGCCAGCGCCAAACAGGGAGTCCCCTCCGGGGCCAACGTCCTGACTTTC CASAKQGVPSGANVLTF . TRBJ2-6 . TRBV19
TGCGCCAGCAGCCAAGTGGGGTCCCTTTCGAATGAGCAGTTCTTC CASSQVGSLSNEQFF . TRBJ2-1 . TRBV4-1
TGTGCCAGCAGCTTAGATGGCAGGGAATCGGTCGGCTACACCTTC CASSLDGRESVGYTF . TRBJ1-2 . TRBV7-8
TGTGCCAGCAGCTCCGACGCGAAGGCTGAGTTCTTC CASSSDAKAEFF . TRBJ2-1 . TRBV5-4
TGCGCCAGCAGCCTCACCCCCGGGACTAGCGTGGCCGGGGAGCTGTTTTTT CASSLTPGTSVAGELFF . TRBJ2-2 TRBD2 TRBV4-1
TGTGCCAGCAGCCCTCGGGGGGGCGGGAGAGGCACAGATACGCAGTATTTT CASSPRGGGRGTDTQYF few TRBJ2-3 TRBD2 TRBV11-3
TGTGCCAGCAACGTCGGGACAGGGGAAGGTACGCAGTATTTT CASNVGTGEGTQYF . TRBJ2-3 TRBD1 TRBV2
TGTGCCAGCAGCGCTGGACTAGCGGGAGGCGCGCTTATACACAATGAGCAGTTCTTC CASSAGLAGGALIHNEQFF . TRBJ2-1 TRBD2 TRBV7-8
TGTGCCTGGAGTCCCTTAGCGGGAGGGACAGATACGCAGTATTTT CAWSPLAGGTDTQYF . TRBJ2-3 TRBD2 TRBV30
TGTGCTAGTGGTTTCCGTACAGGGACACAAGGCCATGAGCAGTTCTTC CASGFRTGTQGHEQFF . TRBJ2-1 . TRBV12-5
TGTGCCAGCAGCTTAGGACTAGCGACCCGAGGTGAGCAGTTCTTC CASSLGLATRGEQFF . TRBJ2-1 TRBD2 TRBV7-9
TGTGCCAGCAGCTTAGGCAGCGGGAGTCGCAATGAGCAGTTCTTC CASSLGSGSRNEQFF . TRBJ2-1 TRBD2 TRBV7-8
TGCGCCAGCAGCTTAGAAACGGCTAATGAAAAACTGTTTTTT CASSLETANEKLFF . TRBJ1-4 . TRBV5-1
TGCGCCAGCAGCCCACAAGAAGGATTTTATGGCTACACCTTC CASSPQEGFYGYTF . TRBJ1-2 . TRBV5-1
TGTGCCAGCAGCCCCGGGACGCAGGACACAGATACGCAGTATTTT CASSPGTQDTDTQYF . TRBJ2-3 . TRBV4-2
TGTGCCAGCAGCCAAGAATTGGGGGGCACTGAAGCTTTCTTT CASSQELGGTEAFF . TRBJ1-1 . TRBV4-2
TGCGCCAGCAGCTTGAATGGAGGAGGCACAGATACGCAGTATTTT CASSLNGGGTDTQYF . TRBJ2-3 . TRBV5-1
TGCAGCGTTTCCGGCGGGGGGGGAGAAAAACTGTTTTTT CSVSGGGGEKLFF . TRBJ1-4 . TRBV29-1
TGTGCCGCCAACCCGAGCTACACCGGGGAGCTGTTTTTT CAANPSYTGELFF once TRBJ2-2 . TRBV10-3
TGTGCCAGCAGCGTGCAGCGGTCCACAGATACGCAGTATTTT CASSVQRSTDTQYF . TRBJ2-3 . TRBV28
TGTGCCAGCAGCTCCCGCCGGGATAGCGGGAGGGCCTCTGTCTACGAGCAGTACTTC CASSSRRDSGRASVYEQYF once TRBJ2-7 TRBD2 TRBV7-2
TGTGCCAGTAGTGAAGGGACTAGGAACTACGAGCAGTACTTC CASSEGTRNYEQYF . TRBJ2-7 TRBD2 TRBV19